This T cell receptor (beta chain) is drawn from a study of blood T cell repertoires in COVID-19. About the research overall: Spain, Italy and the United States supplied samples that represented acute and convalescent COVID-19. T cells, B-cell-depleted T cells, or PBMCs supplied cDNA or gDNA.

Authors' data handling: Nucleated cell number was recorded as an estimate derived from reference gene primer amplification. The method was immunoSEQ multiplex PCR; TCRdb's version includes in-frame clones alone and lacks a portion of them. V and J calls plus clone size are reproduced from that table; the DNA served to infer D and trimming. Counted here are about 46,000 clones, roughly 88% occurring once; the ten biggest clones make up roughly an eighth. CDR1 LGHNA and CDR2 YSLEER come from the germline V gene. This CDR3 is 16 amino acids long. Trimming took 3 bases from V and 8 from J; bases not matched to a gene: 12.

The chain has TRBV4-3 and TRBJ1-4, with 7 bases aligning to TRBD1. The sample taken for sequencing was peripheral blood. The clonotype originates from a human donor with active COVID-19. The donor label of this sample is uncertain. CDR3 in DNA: TGCGCCAGCAGCCACCCACCGACAGGGATTAGGGAAAAACTGTTTTTT. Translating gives CASSHPPTGIREKLFF.